This T cell receptor (beta chain) was sequenced in a study of identical twins. General observations from the study: Compared with unrelated sharing, twin-shared out-of-frame alpha sequences had more low-probability sequences.

Healthy Caucasians were all of the donors. This clonotype appeared many times. Its target is unknown. Each CDR3 protein is one row after TCRdb ran MiXCR on the 5' RACE reads. The table lists 550,000 to 700,000 distinct CDR3 sequences, over 8.5% of them singletons. V shed 8 bases and J 1 base; nucleotides not matched to a gene: 4. Germline CDR1 is MDHEN and CDR2 is SYDVKM. The CDR3 contains 14 residues. This sample also appeared in a second study, on yellow fever vaccine responses in identical twins.

The receptor was isolated from a woman younger than 35 in good health. Source material: PBMCs. The chain couples TRBV28 to TRBJ1-5; 8 bases align to TRBD1. CDR3 protein: CASQGDRSNQPQHF. The CDR3 coding sequence is TGTGCCAGCCAGGGGGACAGGAGCAATCAGCCCCAGCATTTT.